A single sample gave rise to the 30 T cell receptor beta chains below, sequenced in a study of CD8+CD57+ T cells in acquired aplastic anemia. TCR beta VDJ combinations and CDR3 sequences were profiled from genomic DNA. TCRdb ran MiXCR on the reads and lists one entry per CDR3 protein. Of about 210,000 distinct CDR3 sequences in the sample, 34% were seen once. Specimen: sorted CD4+, CD8+, or CD8+CD57+ T cells (not recorded which) from PBMCs. The receptors originated from a human donor in good health, serving as a control.

This clonotype has only one observation. This chain connects TRBV20-1 to TRBJ2-7, with TRBD1 matching 8 bases. The trim removed 5 bases at V and 0 bases at J, leaving 6 bases unmatched. This CDR3 is built from 14 residues. The germline V gene has CDR1 DFQATT and CDR2 SNEGSKA (reference sequence). CDR3 amino acids: CSAEDRVSSYEQYF. CDR3 coding DNA: TGCAGTGCTGAGGACAGGGTCAGCTCCTACGAGCAGTACTTC.

Many counts were recorded for this clonotype. Here the CDR3 reads CASSQSAGHYGYTF. DNA for the CDR3: TGCGCCAGCAGCCAATCGGCCGGCCACTATGGCTACACCTTC. The chain carries TRBV4-1 and TRBJ1-2; no clear D gene. V was cut by 2 bases and J by 3 bases, with 10 bases left in between. In germline, CDR1 is MGHRA, CDR2 YSYEKL. This CDR3 comprises 14 residues.

This clonotype was recorded at least ten times. The chain is built from TRBV9 and TRBJ1-3; a possible D gene is TRBD1 (5 bases). V lost 3 bases, J lost 0 bases, and 10 bases lay in between. The CDR3 loop spans 15 amino acids. Germline V lookup: CDR1 SGDLS, CDR2 YYNGEE. CDR3 protein: CASSASTASGNTIYF. The CDR3 DNA reads as TGTGCCAGCAGCGCCTCGACAGCCTCTGGAAACACCATATATTTT.

This clonotype has a count of ten or more. This sequence joins TRBV29-1 and TRBJ2-3; 12 nucleotides line up with TRBD2. J was trimmed by 4 bases and V by 7 bases; bases with no gene match: 12. The CDR3 sequence is 16 residues long. CDR1 SQVTM and CDR2 ANQGSEA come from the germline V gene. CDR3 loop: CSGVQGTSGPADTQYF. In DNA, the CDR3 is TGCAGCGGAGTCCAAGGGACTAGCGGGCCCGCAGATACGCAGTATTTT.

The CDR3: CASSGAKHSNQPQYF. The CDR3 nucleotides are TGTGCCAGCAGTGGGGCAAAGCATAGCAATCAGCCCCAGTACTTC. The chain is built from TRBV2 and TRBJ1-5; D call uncertain. The J call is in doubt because the DNA end fits TRBJ2-5 better. Germline-derived CDR1 and CDR2 are SNHLY and FYNNEI. The CDR3 loop spans 15 amino acids.

This clonotype was seen a few times. V usage is TRBV24-1 and J usage is TRBJ2-5; D is ambiguous. Trimming stripped 11 bases from V and 1 base from J, with 13 bases between. There are 13 residues in the CDR3. Germline lookup yields CDR1 KGHDR and CDR2 SFDVKD. The CDR3 coding sequence is TGTGCCAGCCGGTTCAATGCCCAAGAGACCCAGTACTTC. Its translation: CASRFNAQETQYF.

Points on this clonotype: A much larger clone lies one base from this, so it may be a read error. The rearrangement links TRBV9 to TRBJ2-1; perhaps TRBD2 as D (5 bases). Trimming pared 5 bases from V and 10 bases from J, leaving 19 bases between. Germline CDR1 reads SGDLS; CDR2 reads YYNGEE. The CDR3 contains 14 residues. CDR3 sequence reads: CASSSADVRPEQFF. The CDR3 DNA reads TGTGCCAGCAGTTCAGCGGATGTCAGGCCAGAGCAGTTCTTC.

In its sample, this clonotype was seen many times. The chain employs TRBV5-4 and TRBJ2-1; the match to TRBD2 covers 8 bases. J gave up 8 bases and V 2 bases, and 6 bases lay outside the gene matches. Germline V gene lookup returns CDR1 SGHNT and CDR2 YYREEE (reference sequence). CDR3 length equals 14 residues. CDR3: CASSLTSGGDEQFF. The CDR3 nucleotides are TGTGCCAGCAGCTTAACTAGCGGTGGGGATGAGCAGTTCTTC.

This clonotype was counted at least ten times. This rearrangement joins TRBV10-3 to TRBJ2-2, with 14 bases that match TRBD2. Losses at the gene ends were 8 bases for V and 4 bases for J; bases not matched to a gene: 9. Germline lookup yields CDR1 ENHRY and CDR2 SYGVKD. The CDR3 is 17 residues long. This chain's CDR3 is CAIFSTSGGASTGELFF. In DNA form, the CDR3 reads TGTGCCATCTTCTCGACTAGCGGGGGGGCCAGCACCGGGGAGCTGTTTTTT.

Concerning this clonotype itself: Just one base apart from a much larger clone, this may be a read error. The genes are TRBV4-1 and TRBJ1-1; 8 bases agree with TRBD1. The CDR3 has 15 amino acids. Looked up from germline, CDR1 is MGHRA and CDR2 is YSYEKL. CDR3 bases: TGCGCCAACAGCGAACGGACAGGGAGGAACACTGAAGCTTTCTTT. As protein: CANSERTGRNTEAFF.

On this clonotype: This may be a read error, as it is one base from a much larger clone. The gene calls are TRBV7-2 and TRBJ2-2; D is unclear. V was trimmed by 1 base and J by 4 bases, leaving 10 bases between them. The CDR3 has 15 amino acids. Germline V lookup: CDR1 SGHTA, CDR2 FQGNSA. The chain's CDR3 is CASSLGAYSTGELFF. The DNA for the CDR3 is TGTGCCAGCAGCTTAGGGGCGTACAGCACCGGGGAGCTGTTTTTT.

There are many counts of this clonotype. The rearrangement uses TRBV30 and TRBJ1-2; 8 bases are shared with TRBD1. Germline V CDR1 and CDR2: GTSNPN, SVGIG (reference sequence). The ends lost 8 bases at V and 5 bases at J; junction bases unmatched: 7. The CDR3 sequence is 12 residues long. The CDR3 sequence is CAGTGRDYGYTF. As DNA, the CDR3 is TGTGCCGGGACAGGACGGGATTATGGCTACACCTTC. Full variable domain (rest looked up from reference TRBV30 and TRBJ1-2): SQTIHQWPATLVQPVGSPLSLECTVEGTSNPNLYWYRQAAGRGLQLLFYSVGIGQISSEVPQNLSASRPQDRQFILSSKKLLLSDSGFYLCAGTGRDYGYTFGSGTRLTVV.

The table lists this clonotype with many counts. The V gene is TRBV6-6, the J gene TRBJ1-2, with D tentatively TRBD1 (5 bases). V was cut by 7 bases and J by 4 bases, with 10 bases left in between. The V gene's germline CDR1 is MNHNY and CDR2 SVGAGI (reference sequence). This CDR3 is 12 amino acids long. The DNA for the CDR3 is TGTGCCAGCACGATCGGGGGCTATGGCTACACCTTC. As protein: CASTIGGYGYTF.

The chain carries TRBV14 and TRBJ2-3; a weak D match, TRBD2 (5 bases). From germline, CDR1 is SGHDN and CDR2 FVKESK. V lost 3 bases and J lost 8, with 9 bases in between. The length of the CDR3 is 12 residues. The CDR3 region is CASSHAGGTQYF. DNA for the CDR3: TGTGCCAGCAGCCACGCCGGAGGTACGCAGTATTTT.

The rearrangement uses TRBV7-2 and TRBJ2-7; no clear D. Germline CDR1 is SGHTA and CDR2 is FQGNSA. The V end was cut by 1 base, the J end by 12 bases, with 13 bases between. The CDR3 contains 12 residues. The CDR3 DNA follows: TGTGCCAGCAGCTTAGAAGTGGCGTTTCCGTACTTC. Translated: CASSLEVAFPYF.

The chain joins TRBV18 to TRBJ2-7; 8 bases line up with TRBD1. This CDR3 spans 15 amino acids. Trimming removed 2 bases from V and 2 bases from J; junction bases left unmatched: 5. Germline V lookup: CDR1 KGHSH, CDR2 LQKENI. CDR3: CASSPNRGKTYEQYF. DNA of the CDR3: TGTGCCAGCTCACCAAACAGGGGGAAGACCTACGAGCAGTACTTC. The full variable domain, rest sourced from reference TRBV18 and TRBJ2-7, is NAGVMQNPRHLVRRRGQEARLRCSPMKGHSHVYWYRQLPEEGLKFMVYLQKENIIDESGMPKERFSAEFPKEGPSILRIQQVVRGDSAAYFCASSPNRGKTYEQYFGPGTRLTVT.

This clonotype showed up just a few times. Written as DNA, the CDR3 is TGTGCCAGCACCAGGACAGGGGACGGAGTTTACTATGGCTACACCTTC. Protein sequence: CASTRTGDGVYYGYTF. This chain links TRBV2 with TRBJ1-2; the match to TRBD1 covers 9 bases. Germline V gives CDR1 SNHLY, CDR2 FYNNEI. The CDR3 consists of 16 residues. V trimming: 7 bases; J trimming: 3 bases; junction bases outside the gene matches: 12.

Only a few counts were recorded for this clonotype. The chain couples TRBV24-1 to TRBJ2-1, with TRBD1 as a possible D gene (6 bases). This CDR3 has 15 residues. CDR1 is KGHDR, CDR2 SFDVKD, per germline. V lost 5 bases to trimming and J lost 9 bases, with 19 bases between them. The CDR3 sequence: CATSGGGFPEGEQFF. The CDR3 nucleotides read TGTGCCACCAGTGGAGGGGGATTCCCTGAGGGTGAGCAGTTCTTC.

Only a few counts were recorded for this clonotype. The gene calls are TRBV19 and TRBJ2-7; D unclear. The CDR3 extends over 13 amino acids. V was shortened by 1 base and J by 4 bases, with 8 bases between the two germline ends. Per the germline V gene, CDR1 is LNHDA and CDR2 is SQIVND (reference sequence). The CDR3 coding sequence is TGTGCCAGTAGTATAGGCAGAGAGTACGAGCAGTACTTC. Its translation: CASSIGREYEQYF.

Comment on this clonotype: The germline gene is not matched at one end of the junction; a read error may be the cause. V usage is TRBV12-3 or TRBV12-4 and J usage is TRBJ1-1; 9 positions agree with TRBD1. The CDR3 has 15 residues. CDR3 DNA sequence: TGTGCCAGCAGGGACTTGACAGGGGGGAACGCTGAAGCTTTCTTT. Amino acid sequence: CASRDLTGGNAEAFF.

This rearrangement joins TRBV11-3 to TRBJ2-5, with 8 bases identical to TRBD2. With V trimmed by 5 bases and J by 3 bases, 14 bases remained unmatched. The CDR3 is 17 amino acids. Germline V gene sequence: CDR1 SGHNT, CDR2 YENEEA. The CDR3 nucleotides read TGTGCCAGCAGCCACCTCGTGGCGGGGGGCCGGAAAGAGACCCAGTACTTC. It codes for CASSHLVAGGRKETQYF. The variable domain in full, completed from reference TRBV11-3 and TRBJ2-5, reads EAGVVQSPRYKIIEKKQPVAFWCNPISGHNTLYWYLQNLGQGPELLIRYENEEAVDDSQLPKDRFSAERLKGVDSTLKIQPAELGDSAVYLCASSHLVAGGRKETQYFGPGTRLLVL.

This clonotype was observed a handful of times. This sequence joins TRBV7-9 and TRBJ2-1, with D unresolved. There are 13 residues in the CDR3. Germline V gives CDR1 SEHNR, CDR2 FQNEAQ (reference sequence). Between the trimmed V and J ends, which lost 3 bases and 5 bases, there was a span of 8 bases. This CDR3 is CASSFSRNNEQFF. The CDR3 region has the DNA TGTGCCAGCAGCTTCTCCCGAAACAATGAGCAGTTCTTC. Based on the CDR3 plus reference TRBV7-9 and TRBJ2-1, the full variable domain is DTGVSQNPRHKITKRGQNVTFRCDPISEHNRLYWYRQTLGQGPEFLTYFQNEAQLEKSRLLSDRFSAERPKGSFSTLEIQRTEQGDSAMYLCASSFSRNNEQFFGPGTRLTVL.

This clonotype has ten or more counts. J is TRBJ2-1 and V is TRBV29-1; the match to TRBD2 covers 10 bases. CDR1 SQVTM and CDR2 ANQGSEA come from the germline V gene. Losses at the gene ends were 6 bases for V and 6 bases for J; bases not matched to a gene: 14. This CDR3 has 16 amino acids. The CDR3 coding sequence is TGCAGCGTCCCCTACCCCGCTAGCGGGAGTGGCAATGAGCAGTTCTTC. Residues: CSVPYPASGSGNEQFF.

There are many counts of this clonotype. The chain employs TRBV29-1 and TRBJ1-1, with 7 bases that match TRBD1. The CDR3 is made up of 15 amino acids. J lost 3 bases, V lost 6 bases, and 13 bases had no gene match. Germline V gives CDR1 SQVTM, CDR2 ANQGSEA. CDR3 sequence reads: CSVYTTGQDYTEAFF. In nucleotides, the CDR3 is TGCAGCGTGTATACAACCGGACAGGACTACACTGAAGCTTTCTTT.

This clonotype has a handful of counts. This chain uses TRBV30 with TRBJ1-1, with D possibly matching TRBD1 (5 bases). Germline lookup yields CDR1 GTSNPN and CDR2 SVGIG (reference sequence). The CDR3 sequence is 11 residues long. The germline V and J ends were trimmed by 3 bases and 7 bases, with 9 bases remaining between them. CDR3 residues: CAWSPGIEAFF. The CDR3 DNA reads TGTGCCTGGAGCCCAGGGATTGAAGCTTTCTTT.

This clonotype was observed many times. V and J are TRBV10-1 and TRBJ2-5; 10 bases map to TRBD2. The germline V gene has CDR1 WNHNN and CDR2 SYGVQD (reference sequence). Trimming at V came to 6 bases and at J to 5 bases, leaving 15 bases not matched to a gene. CDR3 length: 17 residues. The CDR3: CASRTSGGARVGETQYF. For the CDR3, the DNA is TGCGCCAGCAGGACGAGCGGGGGGGCCAGGGTCGGGGAGACCCAGTACTTC.

The rearrangement joins TRBV6-4 to TRBJ2-2, with a tentative D call TRBD2 (6 bases). CDR3 length: 14 amino acids. With 4 bases removed from V and 7 bases from J, the gap between germline ends came to 13 bases. Germline V lookup: CDR1 MRHNA, CDR2 SNTAGT. CDR3 in amino acids: CASSVGGAIGELFF. In nucleotides, the CDR3 is TGTGCCAGCAGTGTTGGCGGGGCCATCGGGGAGCTGTTTTTT.

This clonotype was recorded at least ten times. The chain couples TRBV29-1 to TRBJ1-1, with a possible D match to TRBD1 (6 bases). The CDR3 sequence is 15 residues long. Deletions cut 7 bases from V and 0 bases from J, with 18 bases between. CDR1 SQVTM and CDR2 ANQGSEA come from the germline V gene. In DNA, the CDR3 is TGCAGCGCAACTGGACAGTTCAGCATGAACACTGAAGCTTTCTTT. This gives the protein CSATGQFSMNTEAFF.

This chain joins TRBV24-1 and TRBJ2-3, with D unclear. The CDR3 is made up of 12 amino acids. The V end lost 5 bases, the J end lost 8 bases, and 10 bases lay between the germline ends. Germline V CDR1 and CDR2: KGHDR, SFDVKD. CDR3 amino acids: CATSVSPGTQYF. CDR3 DNA sequence: TGTGCCACCAGTGTTTCACCGGGTACGCAGTATTTT.

This clonotype was observed many times. The chain has TRBV5-8 and TRBJ1-2; TRBD1 agrees at 8 bases. The trim removed 3 bases at V and 3 bases at J, leaving 10 bases unmatched. Germline CDR1 and CDR2: SGHTS and YDEGEE. The CDR3 has 16 amino acids. The CDR3 loop reads CASSSGQGAPYYGYTF. CDR3 nucleotide sequence: TGTGCCAGCAGCTCCGGACAGGGTGCCCCATACTATGGCTACACCTTC.